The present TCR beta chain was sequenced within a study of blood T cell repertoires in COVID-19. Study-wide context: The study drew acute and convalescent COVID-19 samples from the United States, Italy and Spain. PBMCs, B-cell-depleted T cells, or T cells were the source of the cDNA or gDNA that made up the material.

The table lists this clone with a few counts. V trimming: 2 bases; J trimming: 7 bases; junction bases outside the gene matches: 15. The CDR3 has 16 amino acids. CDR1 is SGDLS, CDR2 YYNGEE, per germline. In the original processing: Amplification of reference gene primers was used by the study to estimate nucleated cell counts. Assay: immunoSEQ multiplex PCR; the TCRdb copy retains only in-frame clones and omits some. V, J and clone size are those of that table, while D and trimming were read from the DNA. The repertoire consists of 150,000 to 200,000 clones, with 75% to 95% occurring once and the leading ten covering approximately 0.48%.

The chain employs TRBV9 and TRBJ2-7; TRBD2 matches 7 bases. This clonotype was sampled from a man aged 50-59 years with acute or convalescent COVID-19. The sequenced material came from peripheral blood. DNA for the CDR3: TGTGCCAGCAGCGTCGCGACTAGCCCGAATCGAGGGGAGCAGTACTTC. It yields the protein CASSVATSPNRGEQYF.